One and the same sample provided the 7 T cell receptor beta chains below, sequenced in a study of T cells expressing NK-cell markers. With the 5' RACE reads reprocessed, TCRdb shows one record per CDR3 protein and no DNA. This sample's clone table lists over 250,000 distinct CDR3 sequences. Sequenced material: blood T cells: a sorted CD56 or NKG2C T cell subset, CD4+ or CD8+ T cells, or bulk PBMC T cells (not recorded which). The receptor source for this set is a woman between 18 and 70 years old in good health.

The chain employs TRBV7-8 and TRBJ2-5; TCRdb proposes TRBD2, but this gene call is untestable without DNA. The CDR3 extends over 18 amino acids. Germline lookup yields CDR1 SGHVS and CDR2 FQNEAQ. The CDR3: CASSLASLRGADRETQYF.

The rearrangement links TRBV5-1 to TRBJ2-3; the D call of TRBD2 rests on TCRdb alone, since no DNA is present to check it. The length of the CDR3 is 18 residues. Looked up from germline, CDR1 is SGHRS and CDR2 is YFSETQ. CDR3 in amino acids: CASSNGLAGVYSTDTQYF. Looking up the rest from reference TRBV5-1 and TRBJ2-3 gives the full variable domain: KAGVTQTPRYLIKTRGQQVTLSCSPISGHRSVSWYQQTPGQGLQFLFEYFSETQRNKGNFPGRFSGRQFSNSRSEMNVSTLELGDSALYLCASSNGLAGVYSTDTQYFGPGTRLTVL.

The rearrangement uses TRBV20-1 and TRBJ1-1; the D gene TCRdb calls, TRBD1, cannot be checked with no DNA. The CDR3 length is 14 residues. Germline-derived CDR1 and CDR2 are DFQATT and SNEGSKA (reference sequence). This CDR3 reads CSAGTANMNTEAFF.

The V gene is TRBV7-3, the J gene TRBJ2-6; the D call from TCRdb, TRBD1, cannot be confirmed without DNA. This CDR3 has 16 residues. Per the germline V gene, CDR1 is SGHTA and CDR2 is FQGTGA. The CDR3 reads CASSFDRGQGANVLTF.

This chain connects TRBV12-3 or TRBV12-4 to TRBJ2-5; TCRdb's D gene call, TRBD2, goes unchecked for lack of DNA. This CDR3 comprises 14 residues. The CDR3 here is CASSFGALRETQYF.

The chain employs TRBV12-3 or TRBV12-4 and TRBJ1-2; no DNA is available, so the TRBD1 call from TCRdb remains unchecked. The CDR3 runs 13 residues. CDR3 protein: CASSTAGAYGYTF.

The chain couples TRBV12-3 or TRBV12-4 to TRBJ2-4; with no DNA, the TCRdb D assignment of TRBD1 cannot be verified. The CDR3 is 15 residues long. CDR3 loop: CASRTGDKVKNIQYF.